The clone carrying this T cell receptor beta chain came up once. Germline CDR1 reads MNHEY; CDR2 reads SVGAGI. CDR3 size: 14 residues. J gave up 9 bases and V 7 bases, and 11 bases lay outside the gene matches. The data derive from a study of TIL therapy for anti-PD-1-resistant metastatic lung cancer. The immunoSEQ assay was v3. Here immunoSEQ multiplex PCR was the method, and the copy in TCRdb shows in-frame clones only, minus some. The sample includes roughly 92,000 clones, roughly two thirds seen only once; the top ten take around 9.9%. Noted time point: pre-treatment sample, taken before nivolumab and TIL therapy. Pleural nodules or supraclavicular lymph nodes made up most of the excised metastases sampled.

Sequenced here: tumor tissue, sampled at baseline. The J gene is TRBJ1-4, the V gene TRBV6-5; 7 nucleotides line up with TRBD1. This clonotype originated in a person aged 25-80 years with non-small cell lung cancer. The CDR3 loop is CASTSTRDSKKLFF. CDR3 sequence (DNA): TGTGCCAGCACGTCGACCCGGGACAGTAAAAAACTGTTTTTT.